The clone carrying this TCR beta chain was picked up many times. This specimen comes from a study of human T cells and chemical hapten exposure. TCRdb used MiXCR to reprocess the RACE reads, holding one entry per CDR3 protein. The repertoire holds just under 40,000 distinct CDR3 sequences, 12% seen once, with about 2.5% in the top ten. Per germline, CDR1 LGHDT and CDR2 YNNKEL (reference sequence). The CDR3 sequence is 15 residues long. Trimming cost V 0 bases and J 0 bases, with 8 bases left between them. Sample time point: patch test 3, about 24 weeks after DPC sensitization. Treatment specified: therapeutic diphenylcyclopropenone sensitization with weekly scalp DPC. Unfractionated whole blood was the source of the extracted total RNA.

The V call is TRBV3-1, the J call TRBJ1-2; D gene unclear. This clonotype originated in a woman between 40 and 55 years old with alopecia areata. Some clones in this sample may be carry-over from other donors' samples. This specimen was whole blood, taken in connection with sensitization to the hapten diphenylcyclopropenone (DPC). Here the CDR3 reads CASSQDVAANYGYTF. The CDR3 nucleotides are TGTGCCAGCAGCCAAGATGTGGCGGCTAACTATGGCTACACCTTC.